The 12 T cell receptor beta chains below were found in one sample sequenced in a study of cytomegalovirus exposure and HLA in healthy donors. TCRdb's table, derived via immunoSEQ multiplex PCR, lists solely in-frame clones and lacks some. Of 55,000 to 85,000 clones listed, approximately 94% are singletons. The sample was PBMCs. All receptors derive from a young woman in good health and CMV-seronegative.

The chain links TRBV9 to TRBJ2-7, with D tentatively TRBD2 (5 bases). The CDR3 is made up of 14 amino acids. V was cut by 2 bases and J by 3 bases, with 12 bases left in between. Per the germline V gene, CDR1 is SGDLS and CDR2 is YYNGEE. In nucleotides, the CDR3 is TGTGCCAGCAGCGTCTCCCCGGGAATCTACGAGCAGTACTTC. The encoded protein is CASSVSPGIYEQYF.

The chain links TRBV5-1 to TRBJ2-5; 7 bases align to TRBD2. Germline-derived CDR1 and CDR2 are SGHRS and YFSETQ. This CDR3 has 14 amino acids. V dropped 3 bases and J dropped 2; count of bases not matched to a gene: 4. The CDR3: CASSSGLYQETQYF. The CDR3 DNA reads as TGCGCCAGCAGCTCGGGACTATATCAAGAGACCCAGTACTTC.

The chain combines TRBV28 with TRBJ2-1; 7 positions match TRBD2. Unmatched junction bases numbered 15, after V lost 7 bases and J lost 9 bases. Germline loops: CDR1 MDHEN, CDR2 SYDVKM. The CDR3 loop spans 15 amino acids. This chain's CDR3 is CASMIRMTGGSEQFF. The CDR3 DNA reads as TGTGCCAGCATGATTAGGATGACGGGAGGTAGTGAGCAGTTCTTC.

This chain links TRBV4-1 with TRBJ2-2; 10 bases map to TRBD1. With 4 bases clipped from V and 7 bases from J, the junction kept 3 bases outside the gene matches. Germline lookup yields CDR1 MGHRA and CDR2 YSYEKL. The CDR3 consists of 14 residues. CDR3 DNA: TGCGCCAGCAGCCCGGGACAGGGGATCGGGGAGCTGTTTTTT. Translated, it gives CASSPGQGIGELFF.

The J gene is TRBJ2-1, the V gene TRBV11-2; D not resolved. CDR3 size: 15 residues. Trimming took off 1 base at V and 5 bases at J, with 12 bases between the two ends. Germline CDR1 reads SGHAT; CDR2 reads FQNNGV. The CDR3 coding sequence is TGTGCCAGCAGCTTAGGGCCAGATATTCACAATGAGCAGTTCTTC. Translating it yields CASSLGPDIHNEQFF.

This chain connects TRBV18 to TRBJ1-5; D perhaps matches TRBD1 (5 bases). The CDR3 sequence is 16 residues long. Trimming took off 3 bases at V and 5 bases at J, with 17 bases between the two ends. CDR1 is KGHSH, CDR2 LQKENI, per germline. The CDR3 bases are TGTGCCAGCTCACCGAGTACGGGGGGTGACCATCAGCCCCAGCATTTT. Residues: CASSPSTGGDHQPQHF. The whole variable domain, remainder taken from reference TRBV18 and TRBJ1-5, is NAGVMQNPRHLVRRRGQEARLRCSPMKGHSHVYWYRQLPEEGLKFMVYLQKENIIDESGMPKERFSAEFPKEGPSILRIQQVVRGDSAAYFCASSPSTGGDHQPQHFGDGTRLSIL.

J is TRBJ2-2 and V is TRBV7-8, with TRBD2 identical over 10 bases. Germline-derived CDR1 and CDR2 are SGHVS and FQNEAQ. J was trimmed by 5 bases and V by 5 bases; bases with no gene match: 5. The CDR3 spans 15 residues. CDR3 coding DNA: TGTGCCAGCAGCCAGCGGGGGGGCCTGACCGGGGAGCTGTTTTTT. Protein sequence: CASSQRGGLTGELFF.

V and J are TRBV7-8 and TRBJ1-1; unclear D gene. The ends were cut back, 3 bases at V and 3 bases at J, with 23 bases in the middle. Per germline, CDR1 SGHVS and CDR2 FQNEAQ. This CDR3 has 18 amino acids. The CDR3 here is CASSFILDEGGWDTEAFF. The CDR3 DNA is TGTGCCAGCAGCTTTATATTAGATGAGGGAGGTTGGGACACTGAAGCTTTCTTT.

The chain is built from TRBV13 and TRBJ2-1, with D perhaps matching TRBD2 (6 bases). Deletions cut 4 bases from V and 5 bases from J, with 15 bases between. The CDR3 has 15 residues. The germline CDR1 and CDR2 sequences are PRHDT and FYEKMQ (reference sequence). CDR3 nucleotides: TGTGCCAGCAGCTCGGGCGGGGTGGGGAACAATGAGCAGTTCTTC. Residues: CASSSGGVGNNEQFF.

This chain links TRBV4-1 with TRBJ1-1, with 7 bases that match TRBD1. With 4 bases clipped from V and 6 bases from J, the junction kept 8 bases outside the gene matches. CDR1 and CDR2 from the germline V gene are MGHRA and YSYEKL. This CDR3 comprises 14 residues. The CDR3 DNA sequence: TGCGCCAGCAGCCGACAGGGTCTCGGGCCTGAAGCTTTCTTT. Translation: CASSRQGLGPEAFF.

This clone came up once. The CDR3 is CASSYSGGGPTYEQYF. CDR3 bases: TGTGCCAGCAGTTACTCGGGGGGGGGCCCCACGTACGAGCAGTACTTC. The chain recombines TRBV6-5 with TRBJ2-7, with a tentative D call TRBD2 (7 bases). Germline CDR1 and CDR2: MNHEY and SVGAGI. V was cut by 0 bases and J by 4 bases, with 16 bases left in between. CDR3 length equals 16 residues.

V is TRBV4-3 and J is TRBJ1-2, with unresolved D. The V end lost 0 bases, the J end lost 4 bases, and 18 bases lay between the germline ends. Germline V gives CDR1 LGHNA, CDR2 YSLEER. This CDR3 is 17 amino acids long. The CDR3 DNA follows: TGCGCCAGCAGCCAAGACCAAAGGACTGGATTAGGCTATGGCTACACCTTC. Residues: CASSQDQRTGLGYGYTF.